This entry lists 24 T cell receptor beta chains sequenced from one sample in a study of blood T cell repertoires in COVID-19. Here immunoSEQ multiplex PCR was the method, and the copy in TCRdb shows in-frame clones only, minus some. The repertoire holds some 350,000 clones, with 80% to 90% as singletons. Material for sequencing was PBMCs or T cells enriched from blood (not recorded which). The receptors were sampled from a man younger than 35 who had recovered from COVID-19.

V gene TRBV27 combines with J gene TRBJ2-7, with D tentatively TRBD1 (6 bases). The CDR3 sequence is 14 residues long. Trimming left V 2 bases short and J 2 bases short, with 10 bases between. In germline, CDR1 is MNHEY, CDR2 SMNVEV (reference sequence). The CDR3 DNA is TGTGCCAGCAGTTTAGGGGGACAAACCTACGAGCAGTACTTC. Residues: CASSLGGQTYEQYF.

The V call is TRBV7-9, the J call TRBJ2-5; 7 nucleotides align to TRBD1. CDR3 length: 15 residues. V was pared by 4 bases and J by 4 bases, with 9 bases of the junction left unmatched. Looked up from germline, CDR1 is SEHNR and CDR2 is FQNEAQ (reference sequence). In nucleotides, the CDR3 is TGTGCCAGCAGCTCTAGACAGGGAATGGGAGAGACCCAGTACTTC. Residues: CASSSRQGMGETQYF.

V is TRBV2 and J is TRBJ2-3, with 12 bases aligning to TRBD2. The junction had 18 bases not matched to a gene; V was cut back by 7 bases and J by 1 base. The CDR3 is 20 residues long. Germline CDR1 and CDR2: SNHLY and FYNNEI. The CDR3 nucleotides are TGTGCCAGCAAACGTGAGAGAAGACTAGCGGGAGCCTATGGCACAGATACGCAGTATTTT. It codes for CASKRERRLAGAYGTDTQYF.

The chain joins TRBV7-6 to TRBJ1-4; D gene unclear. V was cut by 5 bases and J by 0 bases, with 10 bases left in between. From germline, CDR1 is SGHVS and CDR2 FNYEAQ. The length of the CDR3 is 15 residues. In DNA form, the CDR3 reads TGTGCCAGCAGCCCTCACAGTGCAACTAATGAAAAACTGTTTTTT. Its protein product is CASSPHSATNEKLFF.

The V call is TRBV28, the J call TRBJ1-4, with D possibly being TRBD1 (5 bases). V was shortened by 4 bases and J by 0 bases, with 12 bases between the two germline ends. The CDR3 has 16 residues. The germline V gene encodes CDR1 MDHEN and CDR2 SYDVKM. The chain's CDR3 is CASSSPGGATNEKLFF. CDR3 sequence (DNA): TGTGCCAGCAGTTCCCCGGGGGGGGCAACTAATGAAAAACTGTTTTTT.

This CDR3 reads CASSSTRDSSQHF. The DNA for the CDR3 is TGTGCCAGTAGTTCTACCCGGGACAGTTCCCAGCATTTT. This sequence joins TRBV19 and TRBJ1-5, with 7 nucleotides matching TRBD1. CDR1 and CDR2 from the germline V gene are LNHDA and SQIVND (reference sequence). The CDR3 is 13 residues long. V gave up 5 bases and J gave up 11 bases; unmatched junction bases: 9.

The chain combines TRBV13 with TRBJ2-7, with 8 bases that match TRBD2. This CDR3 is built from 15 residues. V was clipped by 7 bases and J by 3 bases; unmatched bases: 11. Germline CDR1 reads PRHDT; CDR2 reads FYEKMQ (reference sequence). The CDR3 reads CASTLGGTRYYEQYF. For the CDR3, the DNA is TGTGCCAGCACCCTCGGAGGGACTAGGTACTACGAGCAGTACTTC.

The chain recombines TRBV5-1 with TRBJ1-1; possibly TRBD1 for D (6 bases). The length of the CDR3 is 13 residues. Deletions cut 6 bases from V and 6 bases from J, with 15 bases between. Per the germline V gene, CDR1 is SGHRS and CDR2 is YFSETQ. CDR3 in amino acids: CASTAGVVAEAFF. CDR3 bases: TGCGCCAGCACGGCAGGGGTGGTGGCTGAAGCTTTCTTT.

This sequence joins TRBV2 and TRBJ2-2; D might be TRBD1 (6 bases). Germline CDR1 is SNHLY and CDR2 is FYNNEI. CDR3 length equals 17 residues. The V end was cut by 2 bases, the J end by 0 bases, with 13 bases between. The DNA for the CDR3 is TGTGCCAGCAGTGAATGGCAGGGGCCTACGAACACCGGGGAGCTGTTTTTT. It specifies CASSEWQGPTNTGELFF.

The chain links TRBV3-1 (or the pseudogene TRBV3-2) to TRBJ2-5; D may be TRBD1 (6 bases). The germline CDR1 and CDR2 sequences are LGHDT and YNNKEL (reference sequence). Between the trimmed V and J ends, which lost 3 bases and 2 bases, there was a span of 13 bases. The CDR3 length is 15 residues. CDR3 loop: CASSQPQGFQETQYF. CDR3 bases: TGTGCCAGCAGCCAGCCACAGGGATTTCAAGAGACCCAGTACTTC.

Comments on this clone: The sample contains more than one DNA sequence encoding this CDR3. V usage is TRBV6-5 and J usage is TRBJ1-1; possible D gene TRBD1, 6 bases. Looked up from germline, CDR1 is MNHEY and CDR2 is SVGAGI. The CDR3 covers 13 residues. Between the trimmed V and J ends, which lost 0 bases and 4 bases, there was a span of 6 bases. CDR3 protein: CASSYSTGTEAFF. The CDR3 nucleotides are TGTGCCAGCAGTTACTCGACAGGCACTGAAGCTTTCTTT.

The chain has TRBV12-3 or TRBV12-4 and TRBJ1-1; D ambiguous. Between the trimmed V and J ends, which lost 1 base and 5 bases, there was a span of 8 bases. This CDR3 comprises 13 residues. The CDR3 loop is CASSLEQSTEAFF. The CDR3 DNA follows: TGTGCCAGCAGTTTAGAACAGAGTACTGAAGCTTTCTTT.

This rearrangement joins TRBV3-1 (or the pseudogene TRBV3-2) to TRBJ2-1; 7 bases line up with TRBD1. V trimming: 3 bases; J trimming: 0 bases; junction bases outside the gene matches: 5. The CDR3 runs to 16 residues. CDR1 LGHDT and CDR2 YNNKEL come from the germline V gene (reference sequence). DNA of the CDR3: TGTGCCAGCAGCCAGAGCAGGGGGAGCTCCTACAATGAGCAGTTCTTC. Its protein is CASSQSRGSSYNEQFF.

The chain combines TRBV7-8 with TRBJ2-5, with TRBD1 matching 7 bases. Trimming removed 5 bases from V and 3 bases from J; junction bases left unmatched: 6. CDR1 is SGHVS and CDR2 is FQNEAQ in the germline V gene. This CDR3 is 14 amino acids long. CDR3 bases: TGTGCCAGCAGCGCGACCGGGACAGAAGAGACCCAGTACTTC. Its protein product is CASSATGTEETQYF.

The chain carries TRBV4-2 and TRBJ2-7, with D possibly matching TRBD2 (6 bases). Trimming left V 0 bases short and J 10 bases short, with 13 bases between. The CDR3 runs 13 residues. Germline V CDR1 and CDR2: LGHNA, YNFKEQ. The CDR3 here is CASSQEPPGEQYF. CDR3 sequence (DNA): TGTGCCAGCAGCCAAGAACCGCCGGGAGAACAGTACTTC.

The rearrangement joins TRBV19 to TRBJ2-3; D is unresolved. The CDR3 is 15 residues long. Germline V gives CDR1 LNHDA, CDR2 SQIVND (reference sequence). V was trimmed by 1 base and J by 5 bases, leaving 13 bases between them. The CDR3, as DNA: TGTGCCAGTAGTATAGTGGGCCCATCACGAGATACGCAGTATTTT. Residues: CASSIVGPSRDTQYF. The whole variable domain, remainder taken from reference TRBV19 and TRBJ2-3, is DGGITQSPKYLFRKEGQNVTLSCEQNLNHDAMYWYRQDPGQGLRLIYYSQIVNDFQKGDIAEGYSVSREKKESFPLTVTSAQKNPTAFYLCASSIVGPSRDTQYFGPGTRLTVL.

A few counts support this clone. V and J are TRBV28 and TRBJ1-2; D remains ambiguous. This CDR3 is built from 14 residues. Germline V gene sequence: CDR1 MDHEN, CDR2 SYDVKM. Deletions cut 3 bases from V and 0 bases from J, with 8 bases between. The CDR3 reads CASSFGKSNYGYTF. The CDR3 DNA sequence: TGTGCCAGCAGTTTCGGGAAATCTAACTATGGCTACACCTTC.

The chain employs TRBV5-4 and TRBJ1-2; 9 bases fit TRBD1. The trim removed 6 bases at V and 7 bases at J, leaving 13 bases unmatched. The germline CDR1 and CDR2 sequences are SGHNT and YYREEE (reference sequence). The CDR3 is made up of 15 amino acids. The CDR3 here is CASIQIPGTGIGYTF. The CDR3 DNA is TGTGCCAGCATCCAAATTCCCGGGACAGGGATTGGCTACACCTTC.

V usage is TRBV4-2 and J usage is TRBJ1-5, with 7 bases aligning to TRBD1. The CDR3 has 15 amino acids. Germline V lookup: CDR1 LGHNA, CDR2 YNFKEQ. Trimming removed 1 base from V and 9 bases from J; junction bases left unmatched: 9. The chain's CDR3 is CASSQAGTDFGPQHF. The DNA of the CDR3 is TGTGCCAGCAGCCAAGCCGGGACAGATTTCGGGCCCCAGCATTTT.

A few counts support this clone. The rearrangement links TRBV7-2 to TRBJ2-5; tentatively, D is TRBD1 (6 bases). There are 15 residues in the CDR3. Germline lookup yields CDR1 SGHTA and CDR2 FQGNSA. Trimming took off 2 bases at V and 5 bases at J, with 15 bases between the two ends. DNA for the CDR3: TGTGCCAGCAGCTTAAGTCAGGGGTCCGGGGAGACCCAGTACTTC. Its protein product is CASSLSQGSGETQYF. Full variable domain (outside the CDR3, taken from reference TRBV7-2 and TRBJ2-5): GAGVSQSPSNKVTEKGKDVELRCDPISGHTALYWYRQSLGQGLEFLIYFQGNSAPDKSGLPSDRFSAERTGGSVSTLTIQRTQQEDSAVYLCASSLSQGSGETQYFGPGTRLLVL.

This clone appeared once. CDR3 DNA: TGTGCCAGCAGCCAAGATCATAGCCAGGGTACGGGGGCCAACGTCCTGACTTTC. This gives the protein CASSQDHSQGTGANVLTF. This chain links TRBV4-2 with TRBJ2-6; D perhaps matches TRBD1 (5 bases). Deletions cut 0 bases from V and 4 bases from J, with 16 bases between. The CDR3 has 18 amino acids. Germline V lookup: CDR1 LGHNA, CDR2 YNFKEQ.

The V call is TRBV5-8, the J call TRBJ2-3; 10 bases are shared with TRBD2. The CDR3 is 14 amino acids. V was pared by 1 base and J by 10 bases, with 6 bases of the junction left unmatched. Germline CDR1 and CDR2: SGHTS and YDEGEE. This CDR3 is CASSLLGTSEAQYF. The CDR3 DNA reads TGTGCCAGCAGCTTGCTCGGGACTAGCGAGGCGCAGTATTTT. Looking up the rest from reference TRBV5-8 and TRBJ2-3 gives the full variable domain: EAGVTQSPTHLIKTRGQQATLRCSPISGHTSVYWYQQALGLGLQFLLWYDEGEERNRGNFPPRFSGRQFPNYSSELNVNALELEDSALYLCASSLLGTSEAQYFGPGTRLTVL.

The CDR3 reads CASRASVREQYF. The CDR3 DNA is TGTGCCAGCAGGGCTAGCGTTCGAGAGCAGTACTTC. The J gene is TRBJ2-7, the V gene TRBV27, with D perhaps TRBD2 (6 bases). Trimming stripped 6 bases from V and 7 bases from J, with 13 bases between. This CDR3 has 12 amino acids. CDR1 is MNHEY, CDR2 SMNVEV, per germline (reference sequence).

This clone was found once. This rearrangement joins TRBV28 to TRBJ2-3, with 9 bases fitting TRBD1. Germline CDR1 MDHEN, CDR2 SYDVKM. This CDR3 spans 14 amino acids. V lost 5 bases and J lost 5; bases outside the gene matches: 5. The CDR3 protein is CASSIQGAKDTQYF. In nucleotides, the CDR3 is TGTGCCAGCAGTATACAGGGGGCCAAAGATACGCAGTATTTT.